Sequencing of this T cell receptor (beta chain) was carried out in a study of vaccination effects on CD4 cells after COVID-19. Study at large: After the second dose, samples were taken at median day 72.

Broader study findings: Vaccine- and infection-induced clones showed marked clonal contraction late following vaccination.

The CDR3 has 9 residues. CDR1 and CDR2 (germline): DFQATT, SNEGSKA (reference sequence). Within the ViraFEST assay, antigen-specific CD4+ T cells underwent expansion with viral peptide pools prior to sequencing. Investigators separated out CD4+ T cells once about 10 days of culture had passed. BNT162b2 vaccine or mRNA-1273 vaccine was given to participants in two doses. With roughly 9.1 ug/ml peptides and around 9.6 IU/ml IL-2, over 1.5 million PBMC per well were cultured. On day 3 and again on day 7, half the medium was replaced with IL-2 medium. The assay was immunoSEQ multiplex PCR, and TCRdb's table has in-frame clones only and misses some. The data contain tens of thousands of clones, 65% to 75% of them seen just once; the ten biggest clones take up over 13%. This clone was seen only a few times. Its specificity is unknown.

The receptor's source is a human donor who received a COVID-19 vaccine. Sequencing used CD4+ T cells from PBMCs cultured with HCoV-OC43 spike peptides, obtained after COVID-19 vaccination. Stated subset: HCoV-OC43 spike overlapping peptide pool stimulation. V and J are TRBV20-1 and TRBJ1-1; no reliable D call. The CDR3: CMTPVPAFF. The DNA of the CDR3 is TGCATGACACCGGTACCAGCTTTCTTT.